One sample yielded the 10 T cell receptor beta chains listed below, sequenced in a study of OX40 agonist ivuxolimab in advanced cancers. Preparation of the library involved the immunoSEQ multiplex PCR assay. TCRdb retrieved this table from immuneACCESS and kept in-frame rearrangements only. Not all clones are present; in checked studies, unresolved V genes account for under half, and no reason is known for the remainder. The sample table records over 55,000 clones; about 89% of these occur just once. 2% to 2.5% of the sample lies in the top ten. Sequenced material: CD4+ or CD8+ T cells sorted from blood, taken in a trial of the OX40 agonist ivuxolimab. The receptors shown here come from an adult with an advanced solid tumor such as melanoma, head and neck, liver or kidney cancer.

This clone occurred once. The chain is built from TRBV10-3 and TRBJ2-3, with 8 bases that match TRBD2. Germline assignment: CDR1 ENHRY and CDR2 SYGVKD. With 11 bases clipped from V and 6 bases from J, the junction kept 10 bases outside the gene matches. The CDR3 contains 13 residues. The CDR3 loop reads CAGRGGPGDTQYF. The CDR3 DNA reads as TGTGCCGGACGGGGGGGCCCTGGGGATACGCAGTATTTT.

The chain uses TRBV11-1 and TRBJ2-2, with TRBD1 identical over 7 bases. V was pared by 6 bases and J by 2 bases, with 9 bases of the junction left unmatched. CDR3 length: 16 amino acids. Germline V gene sequence: CDR1 SGHAT, CDR2 FQDESV (reference sequence). The CDR3 loop is CASSRYRTGNTGELFF. In DNA, the CDR3 is TGTGCCAGCAGTCGGTATAGGACAGGTAACACCGGGGAGCTGTTTTTT.

The gene calls are TRBV7-2 and TRBJ2-1; TRBD2 agrees at 11 bases. CDR1 SGHTA and CDR2 FQGNSA come from the germline V gene. V was pared by 2 bases and J by 9 bases, with 9 bases of the junction left unmatched. The CDR3 loop spans 16 amino acids. The CDR3 region is CASSLYAGLAGGEQFF. The CDR3 DNA reads as TGTGCCAGCAGCTTATATGCAGGGCTAGCGGGGGGTGAGCAGTTCTTC.

The J gene is TRBJ1-2, the V gene TRBV28; TRBD1 matches 9 bases. CDR1 and CDR2 from the germline V gene are MDHEN and SYDVKM. The CDR3 contains 13 residues. The trim removed 6 bases at V and 8 bases at J, leaving 7 bases unmatched. DNA of the CDR3: TGTGCCAGCAGCCTGGGACAGGGCGGGGGCTACACCTTC. Residues: CASSLGQGGGYTF.

The chain is built from TRBV5-4 and TRBJ1-1, with TRBD1 matching over 10 bases. The CDR3 loop spans 14 amino acids. V trimming: 3 bases; J trimming: 1 base; junction bases outside the gene matches: 0. Germline V CDR1 and CDR2: SGHNT, YYREEE (reference sequence). CDR3 in DNA: TGTGCCAGCAGCTGGGACAGGGGGAACACTGAAGCTTTCTTT. Its translation is CASSWDRGNTEAFF.

This chain links TRBV11-3 with TRBJ2-5; TRBD1 matches 10 bases. This CDR3 is 15 amino acids long. Trimming removed 3 bases from V and 5 bases from J; junction bases left unmatched: 6. The germline gives CDR1 SGHNT, CDR2 YENEEA. The CDR3 region is CASSFEGQGRETQYF. In DNA form, the CDR3 reads TGTGCCAGCAGCTTTGAGGGACAGGGGCGCGAGACCCAGTACTTC. Filled out from reference TRBV11-3 and TRBJ2-5, the complete variable domain reads EAGVVQSPRYKIIEKKQPVAFWCNPISGHNTLYWYLQNLGQGPELLIRYENEEAVDDSQLPKDRFSAERLKGVDSTLKIQPAELGDSAVYLCASSFEGQGRETQYFGPGTRLLVL.

The V gene is TRBV5-1, the J gene TRBJ1-4; D is possibly TRBD1 (6 bases). In germline, CDR1 is SGHRS, CDR2 YFSETQ. Trimming took off 0 bases at V and 6 bases at J, with 12 bases between the two ends. The CDR3 has 15 residues. In DNA, the CDR3 is TGCGCCAGCAGCTTGGGCCTACAGGGAGATGAAAAACTGTTTTTT. Translating it yields CASSLGLQGDEKLFF.

The V and J genes are TRBV19 and TRBJ2-7; 11 bases are a match to TRBD2. This CDR3 spans 17 amino acids. The V and J ends lost 3 bases and 0 bases, in that order; junction bases with no gene match: 7. Germline V gene data show CDR1 as LNHDA and CDR2 as SQIVND (reference sequence). CDR3 sequence reads: CASSMALAGGSSYEQYF. DNA for the CDR3: TGTGCCAGTAGTATGGCTCTAGCGGGAGGAAGCTCCTACGAGCAGTACTTC. Supplemented by reference TRBV19 and TRBJ2-7, the full variable domain reads DGGITQSPKYLFRKEGQNVTLSCEQNLNHDAMYWYRQDPGQGLRLIYYSQIVNDFQKGDIAEGYSVSREKKESFPLTVTSAQKNPTAFYLCASSMALAGGSSYEQYFGPGTRLTVT.

V is TRBV18 and J is TRBJ1-1, with a tentative D call TRBD1 (5 bases). The CDR3 extends over 13 amino acids. The germline gives CDR1 KGHSH, CDR2 LQKENI. V was clipped by 4 bases and J by 1 base, with 7 bases between them. The CDR3: CASSQGPNTEAFF. CDR3 coding DNA: TGTGCCAGCTCACAGGGACCGAACACTGAAGCTTTCTTT. Together with reference TRBV18 and TRBJ1-1, the CDR3 gives the full variable domain: NAGVMQNPRHLVRRRGQEARLRCSPMKGHSHVYWYRQLPEEGLKFMVYLQKENIIDESGMPKERFSAEFPKEGPSILRIQQVVRGDSAAYFCASSQGPNTEAFFGQGTRLTVV.

V is TRBV18 and J is TRBJ1-1; TRBD1 aligns across 7 bases. CDR1 and CDR2 (germline): KGHSH, LQKENI. Trimming removed 1 base from V and 0 bases from J; junction bases left unmatched: 5. The CDR3 has 16 residues. The CDR3 sequence is CASSPRLDRMNTEAFF. The CDR3 DNA is TGTGCCAGCTCACCACGACTGGACAGGATGAACACTGAAGCTTTCTTT.